The rows below give T cell receptor beta chains drawn from one sample of a study of blood T cell repertoires in COVID-19. Repertoires were generated with immunoSEQ multiplex PCR, while TCRdb's copy carries only in-frame clones and drops some. The repertoire includes under 250,000 clones, around nine tenths of them detected once, and approximately 6.8% sits in the top ten. The source material was peripheral blood. The receptors come from a woman aged 65 to 85 with active or convalescent COVID-19. CDR3s include the opening cysteine and the closing phenylalanine or tryptophan. The order of the fields is D gene, J gene, V gene, CDR3 DNA, CDR3 protein. D genes are given only for firm matches.

TRBD1 TRBJ2-7 TRBV20-1 TGCAGTGCTAGTGAGGTCACGGGACAGGGAGGGAACGAGCAGTACTTC CSASEVTGQGGNEQYF
TRBD2 TRBJ2-3 TRBV7-9 TGTGCCAGCAGCCCGATGGGCGGGGGAAGGGGAGATACGCAGTATTTT CASSPMGGGRGDTQYF
. TRBJ2-1 TRBV9 TGTGCCAGCAGCCCCACGGGGAGCTCCTACAATGAGCAGTTCTTC CASSPTGSSYNEQFF
. TRBJ1-1 TRBV3-1/TRBV3-2 TGTGCCAGCAGCCAACGACAGGTCTCTGAAGCTTTCTTT CASSQRQVSEAFF
. TRBJ2-6 TRBV7-6 TGTGCCAGCAGCTTATCGCCGGGGAACGGGGCCAACGTCCTGACTTTC CASSLSPGNGANVLTF
. TRBJ1-6 TRBV4-3 TGCGCCAGCAGCCAACACGCCGGGACCGGAGGGACCCTCCACTTT CASSQHAGTGGTLHF
TRBD1 TRBJ2-4 TRBV29-1 TGCAGCGCGGGACAGCAAAACATTCAGTACTTC CSAGQQNIQYF
TRBD2 TRBJ2-7 TRBV7-3 TGTGCCAGCAGCTTAATCGCGGGGGGACCAGTTCAGCAGTACTTC CASSLIAGGPVQQYF
. TRBJ1-2 TRBV7-9 TGTGCCAGCAGCGTAGGACTAACAGGGTTCGCTGGCTACACCTTC CASSVGLTGFAGYTF
. TRBJ2-3 TRBV2 TGTGCCAGCAGGGGCGACGCAGATACGCAGTATTTT CASRGDADTQYF
. TRBJ1-5 TRBV19 TGTGCCAGTAGCCTACAAAGGGGTCCTAATCAGCCCCAGCATTTT CASSLQRGPNQPQHF
. TRBJ1-6 TRBV14 TGTGCCAGCAGCCAACAGGACACCTATACTTCACCCCTCCACTTT CASSQQDTYTSPLHF
. TRBJ1-1 TRBV19 TGTGCCAGTAGTTCATTCACTGAAGCTTTCTTT CASSSFTEAFF
TRBD1 TRBJ2-3 TRBV11-2 TGTGCCAGCAGCTTCGAGGCCGGACAGGACACAGATACGCAGTATTTT CASSFEAGQDTDTQYF
. TRBJ1-1 TRBV3-1/TRBV3-2 TGTGCCAGCAACCTTAGGGGCGGGGCGGGGAGGACTGAAGCTTTCTTT CASNLRGGAGRTEAFF
. TRBJ1-1 TRBV18 TGTGCCAGCTCCTACGGGAAAAACACTGAAGCTTTCTTT CASSYGKNTEAFF